This TCR beta chain was recovered during a study of response to subunit inactivated influenza vaccine. TCRdb passed the RT-PCR reads through MiXCR, listing each CDR3 protein once. The table has around 540,000 distinct CDR3 sequences, about 10% seen once. The junction had 6 bases not matched to a gene; V was cut back by 8 bases and J by 3 bases. The germline CDR1 and CDR2 sequences are SGHTA and FQGNSA. The CDR3 consists of 13 residues. The sequenced sample was PBMCs from blood, obtained on the day of vaccination. The V call is TRBV7-2, the J call TRBJ2-7; 8 bases are shared with TRBD1. This sequence originates from a man aged 45-65 years who received an inactivated influenza vaccine. CDR3: CASGRGQDYEQYF. The CDR3 DNA is TGTGCCAGCGGTCGGGGACAGGACTACGAGCAGTACTTC.